A selection of T cell receptor beta chains follows, all from one sample in a study of neoadjuvant anti-PD-1 for oral cavity cancer. Method: immunoSEQ multiplex PCR; TCRdb's copy keeps in-frame clones and lacks some. This table has 55,000 to 75,000 clones, roughly 90% appearing once. The sequences come from PBMCs, collected after nivolumab (anti-PD-1) treatment. The receptors here all came from a person between 40 and 79 years old with oral cavity squamous cell carcinoma. Each CDR3 is given with its conserved first and last residue. The order of the fields is V gene, D gene, clone size, J gene, CDR3 DNA, CDR3 protein. D genes are given only for firm matches. Not every row has a clone size; where given, it reads once, few, many or a size class.

TRBV6-1	-	once	TRBJ1-1	TGTGCCAGCAGTGTAAGGGTTTTGAACACTGAAGCTTTCTTT	CASSVRVLNTEAFF
TRBV29-1	-	-	TRBJ2-3	TGCAGCGTTGTGGGGGACAGCACAGATACGCAGTATTTT	CSVVGDSTDTQYF
TRBV9	-	-	TRBJ2-5	TGTGCCAGCAGCGCTGGCTCCGGGCAAGAGACCCAGTACTTC	CASSAGSGQETQYF
TRBV15	-	-	TRBJ2-5	TGTGCCACCAGCAGAAGCCGTTTAGAGGGCGGGGACGAGACCCAGTACTTC	CATSRSRLEGGDETQYF
TRBV7-9	-	-	TRBJ1-4	TGTGCCAGCAGAGGGGAGCCAAATGAAAAACTGTTTTTT	CASRGEPNEKLFF
TRBV11-2	-	few	TRBJ1-1	TGTGCCAGCAGCGTATTAGGGAACACTGAAGCTTTCTTT	CASSVLGNTEAFF
TRBV6-5	-	few	TRBJ1-6	TGTGCCAGCAGTTACGGGGGGTCCAATTCACCCCTCCACTTT	CASSYGGSNSPLHF
TRBV7-9	-	-	TRBJ2-1	TGTGCCAGCAGCTCGACAGGGAGGAATGAGCAGTTCTTC	CASSSTGRNEQFF
TRBV6-5	-	-	TRBJ1-2	TGTGCCAGCAGTACCCTGTCCGTGTCCCGCTACACCTTC	CASSTLSVSRYTF
TRBV27	TRBD1	-	TRBJ1-5	TGTGCCAGCAGTGAGTGGATGGGGACAGGTGTGCAGCCCCAGCATTTT	CASSEWMGTGVQPQHF
TRBV19	-	-	TRBJ2-6	TGTGCCAGTACCCAACCTGGGGCCAACGTCCTGACTTTC	CASTQPGANVLTF
TRBV6-6	-	-	TRBJ2-7	TGTGCCAGCAGCTCCGACCTCACGGGACACCCTTACGAGCAGTACTTC	CASSSDLTGHPYEQYF
TRBV20-1	-	-	TRBJ1-1	TGCAGTGCTCGGGACTACACTGAAGCTTTCTTT	CSARDYTEAFF
TRBV4-1	-	-	TRBJ1-4	TGCGCCAGCAGCCAGTTTCTAGCGCCTGCAACTAATGAAAAACTGTTTTTT	CASSQFLAPATNEKLFF
TRBV28	-	once	TRBJ1-2	TGTGCCAGCAGCCCCGGGACACAACTTGGCTACACCTTC	CASSPGTQLGYTF
TRBV19	-	-	TRBJ2-3	TGTGCCAGTAGTATAGCCGGGTTCAGGGTAAAGCCAGATACGCAGTATTTT	CASSIAGFRVKPDTQYF
TRBV4-2	TRBD2	-	TRBJ2-1	TGTGCCAGCAGCCAAGAGTCACTAGCGGGGGGCGGTGAGCAGTTCTTC	CASSQESLAGGGEQFF
TRBV15	TRBD1	-	TRBJ1-4	TGTGCCACCAGCAGGGTACCGACAGGGGGCGATGAAAAACTGTTTTTT	CATSRVPTGGDEKLFF
TRBV4-1	-	once	TRBJ1-5	TGCGCCAGCAGCCAAGATTGGAGTCAGCCCCAGCATTTT	CASSQDWSQPQHF
TRBV5-4	TRBD1	-	TRBJ1-5	TGTGCCAGCAGCTCCGGGACAGATAGCAATCAGCCCCAGCATTTT	CASSSGTDSNQPQHF
TRBV6-6	-	once	TRBJ1-1	TGTGCCAGCAGCTCTGTGGGGGGGGCTGAAGCTTTCTTT	CASSSVGGAEAFF
TRBV9	TRBD2	few	TRBJ2-2	TGTGCCAGCAGCCTAGCGGGAGAAGCCACCGGGGAGCTGTTTTTT	CASSLAGEATGELFF